This entry lists 15 T cell receptor beta chains sequenced from one sample in a study of control samples from healthy donors and cancer patients. Produced via immunoSEQ multiplex PCR; TCRdb's table is partial and in-frame only. The data show approximately 70,000 clones, 90% seen once. Sequencing used PBMCs. These receptors came from a woman in her forties or fifties with colorectal cancer.

V is TRBV28 and J is TRBJ2-5, with D perhaps assigned TRBD1 or TRBD2 (5 bases each). Germline V gives CDR1 MDHEN, CDR2 SYDVKM. CDR3 length: 15 residues. V lost 9 bases to trimming and J lost 1 base, with 18 bases between them. CDR3: CASAPGFGTQETQYF. The CDR3 nucleotides read TGTGCCAGTGCCCCTGGGTTCGGGACCCAAGAGACCCAGTACTTC.

The rearrangement joins TRBV6-5 to TRBJ1-4; D not resolved. The CDR3 has 11 residues. Trimming pared 7 bases from V and 14 bases from J, leaving 14 bases between. Germline CDR1 is MNHEY and CDR2 is SVGAGI. In nucleotides, the CDR3 is TGTGCCAGCATACGACGGTGTTCCCTGTTTTTT. This gives the protein CASIRRCSLFF.

V gene TRBV19 combines with J gene TRBJ2-7; D ambiguous. Germline CDR1 reads LNHDA; CDR2 reads SQIVND (reference sequence). The CDR3 is made up of 15 amino acids. V gave up 5 bases and J gave up 0 bases, with 14 bases separating them. CDR3 DNA: TGTGCCAGTAGTGCATACCGGGTCAGCTCCTACGAGCAGTACTTC. This codes for CASSAYRVSSYEQYF.

This clone appeared once. The chain recombines TRBV3-1 (or the pseudogene TRBV3-2) with TRBJ2-5; D remains ambiguous. Between the trimmed V and J ends, which lost 0 bases and 5 bases, there was a span of 16 bases. This CDR3 spans 16 amino acids. Germline loops: CDR1 LGHDT, CDR2 YNNKEL (reference sequence). CDR3 loop: CASSQDAASGLETQYF. CDR3 DNA: TGTGCCAGCAGCCAAGACGCGGCGTCCGGTTTGGAGACCCAGTACTTC.

The gene calls are TRBV6-1 and TRBJ2-3; 7 positions match TRBD2. CDR1 and CDR2 (germline): MNHNS, SASEGT. The V and J ends lost 1 base and 6 bases, in that order; junction bases with no gene match: 4. The CDR3 runs 14 residues. The CDR3 DNA follows: TGTGCCAGCAGTGAAGGGGGGGGACCCGATACGCAGTATTTT. Translation: CASSEGGGPDTQYF.

This clone was detected only once. The chain joins TRBV12-3 or TRBV12-4 to TRBJ1-1; 8 bases are shared with TRBD1. V lost 10 bases to trimming and J lost 4 bases; unmatched junction nucleotides: 5. The CDR3 consists of 12 residues. CDR3 DNA: TGTGCCACCCAGGGGGCCGGCACTGAAGCTTTCTTT. Its translation: CATQGAGTEAFF.

The chain joins TRBV29-1 to TRBJ2-7; the match to TRBD1 covers 7 bases. Trimming removed 4 bases from V and 3 bases from J; junction bases left unmatched: 9. The CDR3 extends over 14 amino acids. Germline V gives CDR1 SQVTM, CDR2 ANQGSEA. This CDR3 reads CSVALQNRGYEQYF. The CDR3 DNA is TGCAGCGTTGCGCTTCAGAACAGGGGCTACGAGCAGTACTTC.

The table lists this clone with a few counts. The chain recombines TRBV19 with TRBJ2-3, with 8 bases aligning to TRBD2. J lost 4 bases, V lost 5 bases, and 11 bases had no gene match. CDR1 is LNHDA and CDR2 is SQIVND in the germline V gene (reference sequence). The CDR3 spans 16 residues. This CDR3 is CASSPRTSSEADTQYF. CDR3 nucleotides: TGTGCCAGTAGTCCCCGGACTAGCTCGGAGGCAGATACGCAGTATTTT.

This clone was seen once. The J gene is TRBJ2-5, the V gene TRBV18; 7 positions agree with TRBD1. CDR3 size: 16 residues. Germline-derived CDR1 and CDR2 are KGHSH and LQKENI. With V trimmed by 4 bases and J by 1 base, 9 bases remained unmatched. The CDR3 DNA sequence: TGTGCCAGCTCACAGCGAGAGAGGGACAGCCAAGAGACCCAGTACTTC. Protein: CASSQRERDSQETQYF.

The rearrangement joins TRBV24-1 to TRBJ1-1; D not resolved. This CDR3 has 14 amino acids. V was shortened by 1 base and J by 10 bases, with 15 bases between the two germline ends. The germline gives CDR1 KGHDR, CDR2 SFDVKD. The CDR3 sequence is CATSDLGLRMGAFF. CDR3 in DNA: TGTGCCACCAGTGATTTAGGCCTAAGGATGGGAGCTTTCTTT.

The J gene is TRBJ2-2, the V gene TRBV7-3; 10 bases are a match to TRBD1. Germline V CDR1 and CDR2: SGHTA, FQGTGA. V lost 5 bases and J lost 5; bases outside the gene matches: 5. The CDR3 length is 15 residues. CDR3 sequence: CASSQWTGGTGELFF. CDR3 DNA: TGTGCCAGCAGCCAATGGACAGGGGGTACCGGGGAGCTGTTTTTT.

The chain couples TRBV18 to TRBJ2-2; no definite D call. This CDR3 region has 12 residues. Germline V gene data show CDR1 as KGHSH and CDR2 as LQKENI. V was cut by 3 bases and J by 5 bases, with 4 bases left in between. The CDR3 bases are TGTGCCAGCTCACCGCAGACCGGGGAGCTGTTTTTT. Translation: CASSPQTGELFF.

CDR3 in DNA: TGTGCCAGCACCAACAGGGGGCGTATTGGTGGCTACACCTTC. Its protein product is CASTNRGRIGGYTF. This chain joins TRBV6-5 and TRBJ1-2; 9 bases fit TRBD1. The CDR3 runs to 14 residues. Germline loops: CDR1 MNHEY, CDR2 SVGAGI. Trimming removed 7 bases from V and 7 bases from J; junction bases left unmatched: 10.

The chain links TRBV4-2 to TRBJ1-3, with D uncertain. The ends were cut back, 0 bases at V and 5 bases at J, with 5 bases in the middle. The germline gives CDR1 LGHNA, CDR2 YNFKEQ. This CDR3 comprises 13 residues. The CDR3, as DNA: TGTGCCAGCAGCCAAGAAGGGAGAAACACCATATATTTT. Protein product: CASSQEGRNTIYF.

The J gene is TRBJ1-4, the V gene TRBV19; TRBD1 might be the D (5 bases). Germline V gene lookup returns CDR1 LNHDA and CDR2 SQIVND (reference sequence). Between the trimmed V and J ends, which lost 10 bases and 2 bases, there was a span of 17 bases. The CDR3 contains 15 residues. CDR3: CATAVGVTTNEKLFF. CDR3 nucleotide sequence: TGTGCCACCGCTGTGGGGGTTACGACTAATGAAAAACTGTTTTTT.